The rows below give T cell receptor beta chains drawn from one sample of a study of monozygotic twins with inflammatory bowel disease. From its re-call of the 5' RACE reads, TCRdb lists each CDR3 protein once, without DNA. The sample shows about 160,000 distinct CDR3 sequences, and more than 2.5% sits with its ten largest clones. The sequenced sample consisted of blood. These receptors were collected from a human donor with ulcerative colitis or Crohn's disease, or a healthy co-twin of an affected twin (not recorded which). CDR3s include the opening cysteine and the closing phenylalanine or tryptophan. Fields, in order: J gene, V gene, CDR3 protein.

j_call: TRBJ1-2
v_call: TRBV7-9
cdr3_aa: CASSSYREGYTF

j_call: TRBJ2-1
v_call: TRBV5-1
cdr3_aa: CASSPRGAGANLNEQFF

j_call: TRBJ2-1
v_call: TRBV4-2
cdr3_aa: CASSGAQSSYNEQFF

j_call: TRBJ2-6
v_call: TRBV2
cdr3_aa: CASSEAGTSGANVLTF

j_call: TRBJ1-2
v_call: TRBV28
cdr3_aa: CASSYSDLFYGYTF

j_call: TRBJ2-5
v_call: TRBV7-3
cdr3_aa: CTSSLGAGGRQETQYF

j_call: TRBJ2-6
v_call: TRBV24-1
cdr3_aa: CATSSPRVSGANVLTF

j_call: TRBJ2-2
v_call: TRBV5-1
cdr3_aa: CASSSEIIGNTGELFF

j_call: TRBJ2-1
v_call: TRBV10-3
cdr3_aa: CAISTLDRPNNEQFF

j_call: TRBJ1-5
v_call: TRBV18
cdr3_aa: CASSNGGNNQPQHF

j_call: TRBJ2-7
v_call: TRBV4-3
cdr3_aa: CASSQDYRAWNEQYF

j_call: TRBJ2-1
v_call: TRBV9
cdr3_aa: CASTTAGARYNEQFF